A selection of T cell receptor beta chains follows, all from one sample in a study of CD8+CD57+ T cells in acquired aplastic anemia. TCRdb analysed the reads with MiXCR anew, one entry per CDR3 protein. This sample carries approximately 170,000 distinct CDR3 sequences, roughly half of them seen once, and the ten largest clones take about 17%. Sequenced material: sorted CD4+, CD8+, or CD8+CD57+ T cells (not recorded which) from PBMCs. All receptors come from a human donor in good health, serving as a control. The CDR3 runs from the conserved cysteine through the conserved F or W. The D gene is left open where the match is weak. Size is omitted from some rows. Given values are once, few, many or a class for expanded clones.

NA many TRBJ1-5 TRBV30 TGTGCCTGGGCTGGGGGGACAAATCAGCCCCAGCATTTT CAWAGGTNQPQHF
TRBD1 NA TRBJ2-7 TRBV7-3 TGTGCCAGCAGCTCGGGACAGGGGGTGACAACGGAGCAGTACTTC CASSSGQGVTTEQYF
NA NA TRBJ1-5 TRBV7-2 TGTGCCAGCAGCCTTAATAGCGGTTATGAGACCCAGCATTTT CASSLNSGYETQHF
NA many TRBJ2-3 TRBV7-3 TGTGCCAGCAGCCCTTCACGAGTGTTTTCGGGGTCAGATACGCAGTATTTT CASSPSRVFSGSDTQYF
TRBD2 many TRBJ2-1 TRBV20-1 TGCAGTGCTAGTGGGGGGAGGGTGGAGCAGTTCTTC CSASGGRVEQFF
NA many TRBJ1-2 TRBV5-8 TGTGCCAGCAGCTGGACCTCAGGCTATGGCTACACCTTC CASSWTSGYGYTF
NA NA TRBJ1-2 TRBV12-3/TRBV12-4 TGTGCCAGCAGCCGGGGGGTAAACTATGGCTACACCTTC CASSRGVNYGYTF
TRBD1 NA TRBJ2-5 TRBV2 TGTGCCAGCAGTGACTGGACAGGGGGGGAGACCCAGTACTTC CASSDWTGGETQYF
TRBD1 NA TRBJ1-2 TRBV13 TGTGCCAGCAGCTTAGATCGGACAGGCCCTACCTATGGCTACACCTTC CASSLDRTGPTYGYTF
TRBD1 NA TRBJ1-6 TRBV15 TGTGCCACCAGCAGAGGGGGACAGGGGGATCCTTCACCCCTCCACTTT CATSRGGQGDPSPLHF
NA NA TRBJ1-2 TRBV20-1 TGCAGTGCCCTTAACCCCCCGTCGAGGGGTTTGGGCTACACCTTC CSALNPPSRGLGYTF
NA NA TRBJ1-5 TRBV7-6 TGTGCCAGCAGCTTATTTGAGGGAACGAGCAATCAGCCCCAGCATTTT CASSLFEGTSNQPQHF
NA NA TRBJ1-2 TRBV18 TGTGCCAGCTCACCTGGCAGGGACTATGGCTACACCTTC CASSPGRDYGYTF
NA NA TRBJ2-5 TRBV2 TGTGCCAGCAGTGAAGGGGCAGGGGGAGGGACCCAGTACTTC CASSEGAGGGTQYF
NA NA TRBJ2-7 TRBV19 TGTGCCAGTAGCCAGGGGGGGGAAGAGCAGTACTTC CASSQGGEEQYF
NA once TRBJ2-1 TRBV7-9 TGTGCCAGCAGCGGTGCCGTGGCCGAAGGATGGAATGAGCAGTTCTTC CASSGAVAEGWNEQFF
TRBD1 NA TRBJ2-7 TRBV7-2 TGTGTCAGCAGCTTAGTGGGACAGGGGAGCGAGCAGTACTTC CVSSLVGQGSEQYF
NA NA TRBJ1-2 TRBV24-1 TGTGCCACCAGTGCTAGAGATCGGGACACAGGTAGCTATGGCTACACCTTC CATSARDRDTGSYGYTF
NA NA TRBJ2-7 TRBV9 TGTGCCAGCAGCGTAGAGGGGGGTTCGGGCCCCGTTGGTGAGCAGTACTTC CASSVEGGSGPVGEQYF
NA many TRBJ1-2 TRBV7-2 TGTGCCAGCAGCTTAGGACAGGCATCCTATGGCTACACCTTC CASSLGQASYGYTF
NA many TRBJ2-5 TRBV24-1 TGTGCCACCAGTGGTGTGGGGCGAGAGACCCAGTACTTC CATSGVGRETQYF
NA many TRBJ1-1 TRBV12-3/TRBV12-4 TGTGCCAGCAGCATCAGGGAATCGAACACTGAAGCTTTCTTT CASSIRESNTEAFF